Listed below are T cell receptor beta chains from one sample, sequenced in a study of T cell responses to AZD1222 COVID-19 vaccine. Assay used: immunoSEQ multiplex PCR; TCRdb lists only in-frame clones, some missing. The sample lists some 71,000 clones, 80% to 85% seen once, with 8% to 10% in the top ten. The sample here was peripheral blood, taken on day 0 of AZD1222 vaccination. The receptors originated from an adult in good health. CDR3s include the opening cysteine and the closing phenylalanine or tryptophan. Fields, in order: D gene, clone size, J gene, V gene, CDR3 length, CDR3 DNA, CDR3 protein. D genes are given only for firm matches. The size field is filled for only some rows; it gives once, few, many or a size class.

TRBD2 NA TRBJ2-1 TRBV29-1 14 TGCAGCGTCGATAGGGGACTAGCTATGAATGAGCAGTTCTTC CSVDRGLAMNEQFF
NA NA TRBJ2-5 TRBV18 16 TGTGCCAGCTCACCCTACGAGAGCTCAACCACGGGGACCCAGTACTTC CASSPYESSTTGTQYF
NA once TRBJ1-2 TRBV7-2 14 TGTGCCAGCAGCGTTGACAAGGGGAACTATGGCTACACCTTC CASSVDKGNYGYTF
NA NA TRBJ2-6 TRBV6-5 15 TGTGCCAGCAGTTACTCGACCTCTGGGGCCAACGTCCTGACTTTC CASSYSTSGANVLTF
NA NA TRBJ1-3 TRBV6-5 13 TGTGCCAGCAGGTCGGGACTCGGAAACACCATATATTTT CASRSGLGNTIYF
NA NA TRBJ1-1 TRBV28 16 TGTGCCAGCAGTGAGTCGGACACCCCCCGGGACACTGAAGCTTTCTTT CASSESDTPRDTEAFF
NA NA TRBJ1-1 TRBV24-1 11 TGTGCCACCAGTCGGGACACTGAAGCTTTCTTT CATSRDTEAFF
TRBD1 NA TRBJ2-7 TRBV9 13 TGTGCCAGCAGCGGGACAGGGGGCATCGAGCAGTACTTC CASSGTGGIEQYF
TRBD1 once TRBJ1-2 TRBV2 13 TGTGCCACCTGGACAGGGGGGAACTATGGCTACACCTTC CATWTGGNYGYTF
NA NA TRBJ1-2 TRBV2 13 TGTGCCAGCAATTCCCCGAATTCCTATGGCTACACCTTC CASNSPNSYGYTF
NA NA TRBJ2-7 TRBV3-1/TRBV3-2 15 TGTGCCAGCAGCCAAGGGGTCCCTACCTCCTACGAGCAGTACTTC CASSQGVPTSYEQYF
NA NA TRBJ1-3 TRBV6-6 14 TGTGCCAGCCAGGGGATTTTCTCTGGAAACACCATATATTTT CASQGIFSGNTIYF
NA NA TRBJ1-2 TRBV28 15 TGTGCCAGCAGCATAGGAGGCAGGGAGGATGGCGGCTACACCTTC CASSIGGREDGGYTF
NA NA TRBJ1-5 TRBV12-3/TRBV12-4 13 TGTGCCAGCAGTTTTACACAGGCTCAGCCCCAGCATTTT CASSFTQAQPQHF